This T cell receptor beta chain is from a study of T-cell reconstitution after alpha-beta-depleted transplantation in children. The study, taken as a whole, reports: Newly generated T cells supplied most T-cell counts and diversity one year post-transplant. About two months after transplant, alpha-beta T cells reportedly came from several hundred expanded graft clones. In some patients, recipient T cells and intrathymic progenitors surviving conditioning explained high day-60 diversity.

The CDR3 length is 16 residues. Germline V lookup: CDR1 LNHNV, CDR2 YYDKDF (reference sequence). Trimming stripped 2 bases from V and 6 bases from J, with 16 bases between. For this clonotype: The target antigen is unknown.

It was with unique molecular identifiers that the TCRbeta library was prepared. TCRdb reprocessed the PCR reads with MiXCR, giving one entry per CDR3 protein. Seen here are approximately 130,000 distinct CDR3 sequences, 9.5% to 10% observed once, and the top ten hold 24%. The clonotype comes from a girl in the first two years of life who had a stem cell transplant for combined immunodeficiency, so the T cells may come from the graft donor. The specimen comprised PBMCs, mostly from graft donor cells, sampled 180 days after TCRalphabeta/CD19-depleted stem cell transplant. The J gene is TRBJ1-4, the V gene TRBV15, with D tentatively TRBD1 (5 bases). CDR3 in DNA: TGTGCCACCAGCAGACAGGGATGGGATGATTATGAAAAACTGTTTTTT. This encodes CATSRQGWDDYEKLFF.